Reported below is one T cell receptor beta chain. Produced via immunoSEQ multiplex PCR; TCRdb's table is partial and in-frame only. The table lists about 25,000 clones, 75% to 85% of them singletons. This sample was included in a study of blood T cell repertoires in COVID-19. Background on the study: COVID-19 samples, acute and convalescent, were from the United States, Italy and Spain. Sample material is recorded as cDNA or gDNA derived from T cells, B-cell-depleted T cells, or PBMCs.

In germline, CDR1 is SGHRS, CDR2 YFSETQ. The V end was cut by 4 bases, the J end by 0 bases, with 19 bases between. This CDR3 is built from 17 residues. The V gene is TRBV5-1, the J gene TRBJ1-1; D not resolved. The clonotype was recovered from a human donor in a cohort sampled during active COVID-19. Material: peripheral blood. For the CDR3, the DNA is TGCGCCAGCAGCGAACTCCCCCGAGGAGGGATGAACACTGAAGCTTTCTTT. Translating it yields CASSELPRGGMNTEAFF.